This TCR beta chain was sequenced in a study of blood T cell repertoires in COVID-19. This CDR3 comprises 11 residues. The V gene's germline CDR1 is MNHEY and CDR2 SVGAGI. V gave up 10 bases and J gave up 9 bases, with 15 bases separating them. Here immunoSEQ multiplex PCR was the method, and the copy in TCRdb shows in-frame clones only, minus some. Of under 100,000 clones in the sample, around 87% were seen once. This clonotype was sampled from a human donor in a cohort sampled during active COVID-19. The material sequenced was peripheral blood. The chain carries TRBV6-5 and TRBJ1-1; TRBD1 might be the D (5 bases). The CDR3 protein is CATQGRVQAFF. CDR3 coding DNA: TGTGCCACCCAGGGCAGGGTGCAAGCTTTCTTT.